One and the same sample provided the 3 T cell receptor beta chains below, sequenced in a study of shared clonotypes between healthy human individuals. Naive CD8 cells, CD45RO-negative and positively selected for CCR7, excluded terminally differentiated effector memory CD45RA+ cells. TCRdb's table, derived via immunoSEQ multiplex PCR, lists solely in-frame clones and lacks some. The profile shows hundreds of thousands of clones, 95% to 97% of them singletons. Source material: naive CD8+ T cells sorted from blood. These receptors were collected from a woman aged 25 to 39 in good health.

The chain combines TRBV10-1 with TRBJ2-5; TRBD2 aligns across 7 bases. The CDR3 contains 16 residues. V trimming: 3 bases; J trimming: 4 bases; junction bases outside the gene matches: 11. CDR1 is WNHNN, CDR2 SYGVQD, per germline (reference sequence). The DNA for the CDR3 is TGCGCCAGCAGTGACTACGATAGCGGGTCTGGAGAGACCCAGTACTTC. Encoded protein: CASSDYDSGSGETQYF.

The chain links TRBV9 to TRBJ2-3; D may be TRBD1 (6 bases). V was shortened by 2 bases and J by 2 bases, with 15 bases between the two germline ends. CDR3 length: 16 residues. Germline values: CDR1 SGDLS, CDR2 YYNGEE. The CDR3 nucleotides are TGTGCCAGCAGCGTCGGTGGACAGCCTACCACAGATACGCAGTATTTT. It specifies CASSVGGQPTTDTQYF.

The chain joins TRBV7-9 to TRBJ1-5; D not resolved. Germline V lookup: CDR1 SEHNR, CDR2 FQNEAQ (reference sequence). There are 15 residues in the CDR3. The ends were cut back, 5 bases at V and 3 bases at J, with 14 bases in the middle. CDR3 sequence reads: CASSRSGPDNQPQHF. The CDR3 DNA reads TGTGCCAGCAGCCGATCCGGGCCCGACAATCAGCCCCAGCATTTT.